What follows describes a single TCR beta chain. Its antigen is currently unknown. This entry belongs to a study of T cell repertoires in cytomegalovirus infection. Overall study context: CMV infection and matching HLA type were both indicated by public TCR beta signatures.

TCRdb re-derived calls from the reads in MiXCR, one entry per CDR3 protein. The table shows hundreds of thousands of distinct CDR3 sequences, with about 31% occurring only once. Trimming pared 6 bases from V and 8 bases from J, leaving 10 bases between. In germline, CDR1 is ENHRY, CDR2 SYGVKD. The CDR3 spans 11 residues. Study-wide results and limits: Ex vivo, HLA-C-restricted CMV-specific TCR beta clonotypes prevailed over the rest of the response.

The V and J genes are TRBV10-3 and TRBJ1-2, with D possibly being TRBD1 (6 bases). This receptor was identified in a human donor in good health (CMV status not recorded). Some clones in this sample may be carry-over from other donors' samples. Material: cultured CD8+ T cells from PBMCs, obtained from culture after CMV antigen stimulation. CDR3 DNA sequence: TGTGCCATCAGGCAGGGGAACGGCTACACCTTC. Its protein is CAIRQGNGYTF.